This is a list of T cell receptor beta chains from one sample in a study of blood T cells in healthy people across ages. From the 5' RACE reads, TCRdb called clonotypes with MiXCR, one entry per CDR3 protein. The data show hundreds of thousands of distinct CDR3 sequences, around 25% seen once. Separately, the same data were catalogued under a study of T cells of mothers and their children.

Material for sequencing was blood. These receptors were obtained from a boy between 10 and 17 years old in good health. Both conserved end residues are part of each CDR3. A D gene is named only where the DNA matches it firmly. Some rows mark clone size as missing; the rest say once, few, many or name a class of expanded clone.

CDR3 protein | CDR3 DNA | clone size | V gene | D gene | J gene
CASSSTSGSQETQYF | TGTGCCAGCAGCTCGACTAGCGGGAGCCAAGAGACCCAGTACTTC | few | TRBV5-1 | TRBD2 | TRBJ2-5
CASSSSGQNTEAFF | TGCGCCAGCAGCTCTTCAGGCCAGAACACTGAAGCTTTCTTT | few | TRBV5-1 | . | TRBJ1-1
CASREGPSGMGELFF | TGTGCCAGCAGAGAGGGTCCCAGCGGGATGGGGGAGCTGTTTTTT | few | TRBV2 | TRBD2 | TRBJ2-2
CASRAELAGGRNEQFF | TGCGCCAGCAGGGCCGAACTAGCGGGGGGGCGGAATGAGCAGTTCTTC | . | TRBV5-1 | TRBD2 | TRBJ2-1
CATWGARGLSDTQYF | TGCGCCACCTGGGGGGCGAGGGGGCTGTCAGATACGCAGTATTTT | once | TRBV10-2 | . | TRBJ2-3
CASSKALGTYGYTF | TGTGCCAGCAGTAAGGCCCTGGGGACCTATGGCTACACCTTC | . | TRBV12-3/TRBV12-4 | . | TRBJ1-2
CASSHTQYNEQFF | TGCGCCAGCAGCCACACACAATACAATGAGCAGTTCTTC | . | TRBV5-1 | . | TRBJ2-1
CASSPNNAGAIQYF | TGCGCCAGCAGCCCTAATAATGCGGGCGCCATTCAGTACTTC | . | TRBV4-1 | . | TRBJ2-4
CASSLVAAGIRYMNTEAFF | TGTGCCAGCAGCTTAGTGGCCGCGGGTATCAGATACATGAACACTGAAGCTTTCTTT | few | TRBV11-2 | . | TRBJ1-1
CASSQFSYEQYF | TGTGCCAGCAGCCAATTCTCCTACGAGCAGTACTTC | . | TRBV3-1 | . | TRBJ2-7
CSARDPADYGYTF | TGCAGTGCTAGAGATCCAGCGGACTATGGCTACACCTTC | few | TRBV20-1 | . | TRBJ1-2
CASKGHLQETQYF | TGTGCCAGCAAGGGACACCTCCAAGAGACCCAGTACTTC | few | TRBV6-2/TRBV6-3 | . | TRBJ2-5
CSVSFSGADTQYF | TGCAGCGTTTCCTTCAGTGGGGCAGATACGCAGTATTTT | . | TRBV29-1 | . | TRBJ2-3
CSVLEAGTKNTEAFF | TGCAGCGTTTTAGAGGCCGGGACAAAGAACACTGAAGCTTTCTTT | few | TRBV29-1 | . | TRBJ1-1
CASSDLAGGDTQYF | TGTGCCAGCAGTGATTTAGCGGGGGGAGATACGCAGTATTTT | . | TRBV12-3/TRBV12-4 | TRBD2 | TRBJ2-3
CASKATGTNSPLHF | TGTGCCAGTAAGGCGACAGGGACAAATTCACCCCTCCACTTT | . | TRBV19 | TRBD1 | TRBJ1-6
CASSVVQAGANVLTF | TGTGCCAGCAGCGTGGTTCAGGCTGGGGCCAACGTCCTGACTTTC | . | TRBV7-9 | . | TRBJ2-6
CASSRTPAAGNEQFF | TGTGCCAGCAGTAGAACCCCGGCAGCGGGGAATGAGCAGTTCTTC | once | TRBV12-3/TRBV12-4 | TRBD2 | TRBJ2-1
CASSHETGGYNEQFF | TGCGCCAGCAGCCACGAGACAGGGGGCTACAATGAGCAGTTCTTC | . | TRBV4-1 | TRBD1 | TRBJ2-1
CASSLGELGGRPYNEQFF | TGTGCCAGCAGCTTAGGGGAGCTAGGGGGGCGACCCTACAATGAGCAGTTCTTC | . | TRBV7-6 | . | TRBJ2-1
CASSSPPSDRTPNYGYTF | TGTGCCAGCAGTTCCCCCCCGAGCGACAGGACCCCCAACTATGGCTACACCTTC | few | TRBV6-6 | . | TRBJ1-2
CASSPAQGKFSPLHF | TGTGCCAGCAGTCCAGCCCAGGGGAAATTCTCACCCCTCCACTTT | few | TRBV28 | . | TRBJ1-6
CSVAGRQKLEQYF | TGCAGCGTTGCCGGGCGCCAAAAACTTGAGCAGTACTTC | . | TRBV29-1 | . | TRBJ2-7
CSARRPGAIYGYTF | TGCAGTGCTCGTAGACCTGGGGCGATATATGGCTACACCTTC | few | TRBV20-1 | . | TRBJ1-2
CASSPASGSWVEQFF | TGTGCCAGCAGTCCGGCTAGCGGGAGTTGGGTTGAGCAGTTCTTC | . | TRBV6-1 | TRBD2 | TRBJ2-1
CSVEEAGHQSYEQYF | TGCAGCGTTGAAGAGGCAGGGCACCAATCCTACGAGCAGTACTTC | few | TRBV29-1 | . | TRBJ2-7
CASSLILGETQFF | TGTGCCAGCAGCTTAATTCTGGGAGAGACCCAGTTCTTC | few | TRBV7-9 | . | TRBJ2-1
CASSQTSGRTYNEQFF | TGTGCCAGCAGCCAAACTAGCGGGAGGACCTACAATGAGCAGTTCTTC | once | TRBV7-3 | TRBD2 | TRBJ2-1
CASSTRGSYNEQFF | TGTGCCAGCAGCACCCGGGGGTCCTACAATGAGCAGTTCTTC | few | TRBV7-2 | . | TRBJ2-1
CASSAGTGIWVDEQFF | TGTGCCAGCAGTGCAGGGACAGGGATATGGGTCGATGAGCAGTTCTTC | . | TRBV25-1 | TRBD1 | TRBJ2-1
CASSPKGAGGFTDTQYF | TGTGCCAGCAGTCCCAAGGGAGCGGGAGGGTTCACAGATACGCAGTATTTT | . | TRBV12-3/TRBV12-4 | TRBD2 | TRBJ2-3
CATSRTLVNEQFF | TGTGCCACCAGCAGGACTCTAGTCAATGAGCAGTTCTTC | . | TRBV15 | . | TRBJ2-1
CASSPRGGLWQYF | TGTGCCAGCAGCCCCCGGGGCGGCCTTTGGCAGTACTTC | few | TRBV7-9 | . | TRBJ2-7
CASSPHSTVSYGYTF | TGTGCCAGCAGTCCCCACAGTACAGTGAGTTATGGCTACACCTTC | . | TRBV12-3/TRBV12-4 | . | TRBJ1-2
CASSSPDRRINEKLFF | TGTGCCAGCAGCTCCCCCGATCGGCGGATTAATGAAAAACTGTTTTTT | few | TRBV11-2 | . | TRBJ1-4
CASTEWGSSLYEQYF | TGCGCCAGCACCGAATGGGGGAGTAGCCTCTACGAGCAGTACTTC | . | TRBV10-2 | . | TRBJ2-7
CASSQTPGGYEQYF | TGTGCCAGCAGCCAAACCCCCGGGGGCTACGAGCAGTACTTC | . | TRBV2 | . | TRBJ2-7
CASSQTGERDIQYF | TGCGCCAGCAGCCAGACAGGGGAACGAGACATTCAGTACTTC | . | TRBV4-3 | TRBD1 | TRBJ2-4
CASGRPQEQFF | TGTGCCAGCGGGCGGCCCCAGGAGCAGTTCTTC | few | TRBV28 | . | TRBJ2-1
CASSLLDRTYEQYF | TGTGCCAGCAGCTTACTGGACAGAACCTACGAGCAGTACTTC | few | TRBV7-2 | . | TRBJ2-7
CASSLALGAHYNEQFF | TGTGCCAGCAGCTTAGCGTTGGGGGCCCACTACAATGAGCAGTTCTTC | . | TRBV7-2 | . | TRBJ2-1
CASSQDNKNIQYF | TGTGCCAGCAGCCAAGATAACAAAAACATTCAGTACTTC | . | TRBV3-1 | . | TRBJ2-4
CASSSHRKQEWGTDTQYF | TGTGCCAGCAGTTCCCACCGAAAACAGGAATGGGGCACAGATACGCAGTATTTT | few | TRBV6-5 | . | TRBJ2-3
CSVENDRDHEQYF | TGCAGCGTTGAAAACGACAGGGATCACGAGCAGTACTTC | . | TRBV29-1 | TRBD1 | TRBJ2-7
CASRTRRGTGELFF | TGTGCCAGCAGAACCCGGAGGGGCACCGGGGAGCTGTTTTTT | once | TRBV12-3/TRBV12-4 | . | TRBJ2-2
CASSLEALGDTEAFF | TGTGCCAGCAGTTTGGAGGCGCTTGGGGACACTGAAGCTTTCTTT | few | TRBV28 | . | TRBJ1-1
CASSAYRDTGELFF | TGTGCCAGCAGCGCCTACAGGGACACCGGGGAGCTGTTTTTT | . | TRBV7-9 | . | TRBJ2-2
CASSLDGWGETQYF | TGTGCCAGCAGCTTGGACGGCTGGGGTGAGACCCAGTACTTC | few | TRBV7-9 | . | TRBJ2-5
CSVEGSSAEETQYF | TGCAGCGTTGAAGGGTCATCAGCGGAAGAGACCCAGTACTTC | many | TRBV29-1 | . | TRBJ2-5
CAISPGTAYEQYF | TGTGCCATCAGTCCCGGGACGGCCTACGAGCAGTACTTC | few | TRBV10-3 | . | TRBJ2-7
CASSGDSPGNEQFF | TGCGCCAGCAGCGGGGACTCCCCAGGCAATGAGCAGTTCTTC | . | TRBV5-1 | . | TRBJ2-1
CASSRSGTSGKETQYF | TGTGCCAGCAGTCGATCCGGGACTAGCGGGAAGGAGACCCAGTACTTC | few | TRBV3-1 | TRBD2 | TRBJ2-5